The count of the clone carrying this T cell receptor beta chain is one. No antigen is known for it. The sample is drawn from a study of blood T cells in healthy people across ages. Findings and caveats of the study: Naive T cell percentage showed a strong correlation with the diversity of TCR beta. The donors' CMV status was not determined, possibly confounding changes in expanded clonotypes.

Trimming removed 2 bases from V and 6 bases from J, with 12 bases in between. Germline V CDR1 and CDR2: MNHEY, SVGEGT. The CDR3 is made up of 14 amino acids. Through a sample-barcoded 5' primer and a J-beta primer mix, a second PCR was run for roughly 6 to 11 cycles. A 12-random-nucleotide template-switch adaptor tagged each cDNA molecule. TCRdb reanalysed the 5' RACE reads using MiXCR and keeps one entry per CDR3 protein. The sample holds hundreds of thousands of distinct CDR3 sequences, around 45% seen once. The chain is built from TRBV6-2 or TRBV6-3 and TRBJ2-3; D is unresolved. Sequencing was carried out using blood. The clonotype was recovered from a woman aged 60-75 years in good health. Here the CDR3 reads CASSYPTSWDTQYF. CDR3 bases: TGTGCCAGCAGTTACCCTACCTCCTGGGATACGCAGTATTTT.